The text below deals with one T cell receptor beta chain. The antigen remains undetermined. Per the germline V gene, CDR1 is LNHDA and CDR2 is SQIVND (reference sequence). The ends lost 6 bases at V and 8 bases at J; junction bases unmatched: 13. CDR3 size: 16 residues. The sample comes from a study of PD-1 blockade in mismatch repair-deficient tumors. Regarding time point: approximately ten-day in vitro stimulation with candidate neoantigen peptide 2. Seven ELISpot-reactive neoantigen peptides each drove a roughly 10-day in vitro stimulation. A no-peptide control culture served as baseline for clone fold changes. Sequencing used immunoSEQ multiplex PCR; TCRdb keeps in-frame clones, though not all of them. The sample gives about 9,800 clones, 75% to 90% of which show up once; roughly a fifth is in the top ten.

The TCR was taken from an adult with mismatch repair-deficient cancer. V is TRBV19 and J is TRBJ1-3, with TRBD1 matching 10 bases. The material sequenced was cells cultured in vitro, taken from a patient treated with pembrolizumab. CDR3 nucleotide sequence: TGTGCCAGTAGCCGGATCCTGGGACAGGGGATCCACACCATATATTTT. Its protein is CASSRILGQGIHTIYF.